The 27 T cell receptor beta chains in this list originate from one sample, sequenced in a study of blood T cell repertoires in COVID-19. Sequencing was performed with immunoSEQ multiplex PCR; in TCRdb, only in-frame clones are kept and a portion is missing. Among fewer than 45,000 clones, around 90% were seen once, and the ten largest hold 1% to 1.5%. The sample comprised peripheral blood. These receptors all stem from a woman aged 40 to 55 with acute or convalescent COVID-19.

V usage is TRBV6-5 and J usage is TRBJ1-1; maybe TRBD1 (5 bases). CDR1 is MNHEY, CDR2 SVGAGI, per germline. The CDR3 has 14 residues. V lost 5 bases and J 4 bases, leaving 14 bases between the germline ends. The DNA for the CDR3 is TGTGCCAGCAGTCGCAGTGGGGCCGGCACTGAAGCTTTCTTT. It codes for CASSRSGAGTEAFF.

This chain uses TRBV29-1 with TRBJ1-1, with D uncertain. There are 11 residues in the CDR3. Looked up from germline, CDR1 is SQVTM and CDR2 is ANQGSEA. Trimming shortened V by 5 bases and J by 1 base, and 5 bases separated the two germline ends. CDR3 coding DNA: TGCAGCGTTCCCAAGAACACTGAAGCTTTCTTT. Residues: CSVPKNTEAFF.

The chain carries TRBV27 and TRBJ1-2; D unclear. The CDR3 totals 16 residues. Trimming left V 0 bases short and J 6 bases short, with 17 bases between. Looked up from germline, CDR1 is MNHEY and CDR2 is SMNVEV (reference sequence). The CDR3 region has the DNA TGTGCCAGCAGTTTATCGGGGAGTTGGGCCCCGGATGGCTACACCTTC. Residues: CASSLSGSWAPDGYTF.

The J gene is TRBJ1-2, the V gene TRBV27, with D possibly TRBD1 on 6 matching bases. CDR3 size: 17 residues. Per germline, CDR1 MNHEY and CDR2 SMNVEV (reference sequence). Trimming cost V 3 bases and J 6 bases, with 23 bases left between them. The CDR3 region is CASSFEAGGRGMDGYTF. CDR3 DNA sequence: TGTGCCAGCAGTTTCGAAGCCGGGGGGCGCGGAATGGATGGCTACACCTTC.

The rearrangement joins TRBV5-1 to TRBJ1-2, with 9 bases lining up with TRBD1. CDR3 length: 16 amino acids. CDR1 is SGHRS, CDR2 YFSETQ, per germline. V lost 3 bases to trimming and J lost 3 bases; unmatched junction nucleotides: 9. This CDR3 is CASSSGTGNWDYGYTF. The CDR3 nucleotides are TGCGCCAGCAGCTCCGGGACAGGGAATTGGGACTATGGCTACACCTTC. The whole variable domain, filled in from reference TRBV5-1 and TRBJ1-2, reads KAGVTQTPRYLIKTRGQQVTLSCSPISGHRSVSWYQQTPGQGLQFLFEYFSETQRNKGNFPGRFSGRQFSNSRSEMNVSTLELGDSALYLCASSSGTGNWDYGYTFGSGTRLTVV.

The V call is TRBV5-1, the J call TRBJ2-1, with TRBD1 identical over 7 bases. V lost 4 bases, J lost 0 bases, and 4 bases stayed unmatched. Per the germline V gene, CDR1 is SGHRS and CDR2 is YFSETQ. The CDR3 is 15 residues long. The CDR3 bases are TGCGCCAGCAGCCCGGGACAGAGCTCCTACAATGAGCAGTTCTTC. It is translated as CASSPGQSSYNEQFF.

V is TRBV7-2 and J is TRBJ2-1; D is perhaps TRBD2 (5 bases). Trimming shortened V by 6 bases and J by 5 bases, and 14 bases separated the two germline ends. The CDR3 has 14 residues. In germline, CDR1 is SGHTA, CDR2 FQGNSA. The CDR3 DNA follows: TGTGCCAGCAGTTCCCCAGACGGGAACAATGAGCAGTTCTTC. It encodes CASSSPDGNNEQFF.

V is TRBV5-1 and J is TRBJ2-1; 7 bases line up with TRBD1. With 0 bases clipped from V and 14 bases from J, the junction kept 5 bases outside the gene matches. CDR1 is SGHRS and CDR2 is YFSETQ in the germline V gene. The CDR3 contains 12 residues. The DNA of the CDR3 is TGCGCCAGCAGCTTGGGACAGGGTAACAAGTTCTTC. Protein: CASSLGQGNKFF.

CDR3 nucleotide sequence: TGTGCCAGCAGTTCCTCGGGGACCCAGTACTTC. Translation: CASSSSGTQYF. The chain joins TRBV27 to TRBJ2-5; D gene unclear. The CDR3 covers 11 residues. Germline V gene sequence: CDR1 MNHEY, CDR2 SMNVEV (reference sequence). V was shortened by 4 bases and J by 7 bases, with 7 bases between the two germline ends.

The chain has TRBV9 and TRBJ2-2, with 9 nucleotides matching TRBD2. The CDR3 runs to 16 residues. CDR1 SGDLS and CDR2 YYNGEE come from the germline V gene. The J segment lost 0 bases and the V segment lost 0 bases, leaving 0 bases of the junction unmatched. CDR3 coding DNA: TGTGCCAGCAGCGTAGTAGCGGGGGCGAACACCGGGGAGCTGTTTTTT. Residues: CASSVVAGANTGELFF.

J is TRBJ2-7 and V is TRBV19; TRBD1 matches 7 bases. CDR3 size: 13 residues. Germline-derived CDR1 and CDR2 are LNHDA and SQIVND (reference sequence). Trimming cost V 2 bases and J 5 bases; bases outside gene matches: 3. CDR3 sequence: CASSIKQGNEQYF. CDR3 in DNA: TGTGCCAGTAGTATAAAACAGGGGAACGAGCAGTACTTC.

The V call is TRBV29-1, the J call TRBJ1-2; tentatively, D is TRBD1 (5 bases). Germline V CDR1 and CDR2: SQVTM, ANQGSEA. Deletions cut 5 bases from V and 4 bases from J, with 14 bases between. The CDR3 is 13 amino acids. CDR3 sequence: CSVQGATIYGYTF. The CDR3 DNA reads TGCAGCGTTCAAGGGGCCACCATCTATGGCTACACCTTC.

The V call is TRBV5-1, the J call TRBJ1-2, with a tentative D call TRBD1 (6 bases). The CDR3 sequence is 15 residues long. V lost 1 base and J 6 bases, leaving 16 bases between the germline ends. Germline V gene lookup returns CDR1 SGHRS and CDR2 YFSETQ. CDR3 sequence (DNA): TGCGCCAGCAGCTTGTCTAACAGGGCTGGAGATGGCTACACCTTC. This gives the protein CASSLSNRAGDGYTF. The whole variable domain, filled in from reference TRBV5-1 and TRBJ1-2, reads KAGVTQTPRYLIKTRGQQVTLSCSPISGHRSVSWYQQTPGQGLQFLFEYFSETQRNKGNFPGRFSGRQFSNSRSEMNVSTLELGDSALYLCASSLSNRAGDGYTFGSGTRLTVV.

This rearrangement joins TRBV28 to TRBJ1-1; D is perhaps TRBD1 (5 bases). The CDR3 has 14 residues. Trimming stripped 6 bases from V and 11 bases from J, with 22 bases between. Germline CDR1 is MDHEN and CDR2 is SYDVKM. This CDR3 is CASSPGGGPRRAFF. In DNA, the CDR3 is TGTGCCAGCAGCCCAGGCGGGGGACCCAGGCGGGCTTTCTTT.

The chain uses TRBV27 and TRBJ1-1; D is unresolved. CDR1 is MNHEY and CDR2 is SMNVEV in the germline V gene (reference sequence). V lost 5 bases, J lost 8 bases, and 15 bases lay in between. The CDR3 has 13 amino acids. The CDR3 here is CASSPYLGPEAFF. As DNA, the CDR3 is TGTGCCAGCAGTCCTTACTTGGGCCCGGAAGCTTTCTTT.

This clone was picked up one time. The chain carries TRBV10-3 and TRBJ1-2; 8 bases line up with TRBD1. CDR3 size: 18 residues. Germline assignment: CDR1 ENHRY and CDR2 SYGVKD. The J segment lost 0 bases and the V segment lost 0 bases, leaving 9 bases of the junction unmatched. The CDR3 loop reads CAISESGQGTLANYGYTF. The CDR3 coding sequence is TGTGCCATCAGTGAGTCAGGACAGGGCACGTTAGCTAACTATGGCTACACCTTC.

V usage is TRBV6-5 and J usage is TRBJ2-5; tentative D call: TRBD1 (6 bases). Per the germline V gene, CDR1 is MNHEY and CDR2 is SVGAGI. V lost 8 bases to trimming and J lost 4 bases, with 14 bases between them. The CDR3 is 13 residues long. In DNA, the CDR3 is TGTGCCAGCGGGGGTTCAGGGGCAGAGACCCAGTACTTC. It is translated as CASGGSGAETQYF.

The rearrangement links TRBV4-3 to TRBJ2-1, with 9 nucleotides matching TRBD2. The V and J ends lost 0 bases and 6 bases, in that order; junction bases with no gene match: 6. Germline V gene sequence: CDR1 LGHNA, CDR2 YSLEER. The CDR3 extends over 16 amino acids. The DNA for the CDR3 is TGCGCCAGCAGCCAAGAGGCGGCTAGCGGGGCCAATGAGCAGTTCTTC. Its translation: CASSQEAASGANEQFF.

The chain joins TRBV11-3 to TRBJ2-1, with a weak D call TRBD1 (5 bases). Trimming took 2 bases from V and 5 from J, leaving 13 bases between them. The CDR3 is 15 amino acids. Germline V CDR1 and CDR2: SGHNT, YENEEA. The CDR3 region is CASSLRGGENNEQFF. CDR3 bases: TGTGCCAGCAGCTTAAGGGGTGGGGAAAACAATGAGCAGTTCTTC.

J is TRBJ1-4 and V is TRBV15; D unclear. Germline values: CDR1 LNHNV, CDR2 YYDKDF (reference sequence). This CDR3 comprises 16 residues. V lost 0 bases, J lost 4 bases, and 12 bases lay in between. The CDR3 bases are TGTGCCACCAGCAGAGACCTTGTCAGGCTTAATGAAAAACTGTTTTTT. Protein: CATSRDLVRLNEKLFF.

The chain combines TRBV6-6 with TRBJ2-7; TRBD2 is a possible D gene (6 bases). This CDR3 has 16 amino acids. The germline V gene has CDR1 MNHNY and CDR2 SVGAGI (reference sequence). Trimming took 3 bases from V and 3 from J, leaving 18 bases between them. The CDR3 bases are TGTGCCAGCAGTTATGAGTCGGGAAAGGGAGGCTACGAGCAGTACTTC. Protein sequence: CASSYESGKGGYEQYF.

V usage is TRBV11-2 and J usage is TRBJ2-5, with D possibly matching TRBD2 (6 bases). The V and J ends lost 6 bases and 5 bases respectively, with 16 bases between them. The CDR3 consists of 14 residues. Germline CDR1 SGHAT, CDR2 FQNNGV. The CDR3 loop is CASSFLGGRETQYF. The CDR3 bases are TGTGCCAGCAGTTTTCTCGGAGGGCGGGAGACCCAGTACTTC.

The V call is TRBV30, the J call TRBJ1-5; the D gene is possibly TRBD1 (6 bases). Deletions cut 2 bases from V and 2 bases from J, with 7 bases between. The CDR3 contains 13 residues. CDR1 and CDR2 (germline): GTSNPN, SVGIG (reference sequence). The CDR3 coding sequence is TGTGCCTGGAGTAACAGGGGCAATCAGCCCCAGCATTTT. Translated: CAWSNRGNQPQHF.

The chain has TRBV6-4 and TRBJ2-1, with D perhaps matching TRBD2 (6 bases). V was cut by 1 base and J by 4 bases, with 17 bases left in between. This CDR3 region has 17 residues. The germline CDR1 and CDR2 sequences are MRHNA and SNTAGT. The CDR3 nucleotides read TGTGCCAGCAGTGACTGGGGACTGGGGAGCTTTTACAATGAGCAGTTCTTC. Translation gives CASSDWGLGSFYNEQFF.

V and J are TRBV18 and TRBJ2-2, with 9 bases matching TRBD1. The CDR3 is made up of 16 amino acids. Trimming cost V 5 bases and J 1 base; bases outside gene matches: 5. Germline V gives CDR1 KGHSH, CDR2 LQKENI. The CDR3 DNA follows: TGTGCCAGCTCAACCGGGACAGGGCAGAACACCGGGGAGCTGTTTTTT. This encodes CASSTGTGQNTGELFF.

The chain couples TRBV19 to TRBJ1-2; D is uncertain. The germline V and J ends were trimmed by 8 bases and 4 bases, with 20 bases remaining between them. The CDR3 is made up of 15 amino acids. Germline values: CDR1 LNHDA, CDR2 SQIVND (reference sequence). CDR3 residues: CASSEIQGSPYGYTF. DNA of the CDR3: TGTGCCAGTTCAGAGATTCAAGGGAGTCCCTATGGCTACACCTTC.

J is TRBJ1-5 and V is TRBV19, with D tentatively TRBD1 (5 bases). V was shortened by 7 bases and J by 7 bases, with 14 bases between the two germline ends. This CDR3 is 13 amino acids long. Germline CDR1 and CDR2: LNHDA and SQIVND (reference sequence). CDR3 loop: CASMRDGEQPQHF. As DNA, the CDR3 is TGTGCCAGTATGCGGGACGGCGAACAGCCCCAGCATTTT.